The rows below give T cell receptor beta chains drawn from one sample of a study of tumour-infiltrating T cells in Burkitt lymphoma. The repertoire was sequenced with immunoSEQ multiplex PCR; TCRdb's copy has only in-frame clones and lacks some. This sample carries some 2,300 clones, about 14% of them seen once, and the ten largest clones take about an eighth. Sequenced: tumor tissue. These receptors all stem from a human donor with Burkitt lymphoma. Each CDR3 is given with its conserved first and last residue. Fields, in order: clone size, V gene, J gene, D gene, CDR3 DNA, CDR3 protein. D genes are given only for firm matches. Not all rows give a size; the values are once, few, many and, for expanded clones, a class.

size: -; V: TRBV28; J: TRBJ1-2; D: -; DNA: TGTGCCACGCGAATTAGCGCTAACTATGGCTACACCTTC; CDR3: CATRISANYGYTF
size: -; V: TRBV28; J: TRBJ2-7; D: TRBD2; DNA: TGTGCCAGCATTGGTGGCGGGAGGAGCTACGAGCAGTACTTC; CDR3: CASIGGGRSYEQYF
size: -; V: TRBV28; J: TRBJ2-1; D: -; DNA: TGTGCCAGTCCGCTCCGGGGCACTGAGCAGTTCTTC; CDR3: CASPLRGTEQFF
size: -; V: TRBV5-6; J: TRBJ1-4; D: -; DNA: TGTGCTAGCAGCTTGAACAGGGTTGAAGAAAAACTGTTTTTT; CDR3: CASSLNRVEEKLFF
size: -; V: TRBV6-6; J: TRBJ1-4; D: -; DNA: TGTGCCAGCAGTTACACTTGGAGTGAAAAACTGTTTTTT; CDR3: CASSYTWSEKLFF
size: large; V: TRBV27; J: TRBJ1-6; D: -; DNA: TGTGCCAGCAGTTTCTACTCCGAACAGGGTTATAATTCACCCCTCCACTTT; CDR3: CASSFYSEQGYNSPLHF
size: few; V: TRBV7-9; J: TRBJ2-1; D: -; DNA: TGTGCCAGCAGCTTACCGGGACGGTTTTATAATGAGCAGTTCTTC; CDR3: CASSLPGRFYNEQFF
size: few; V: TRBV5-1; J: TRBJ1-4; D: TRBD1; DNA: TGCGCCAGCAGCTTGAGTAGGACAGGGGTGGAGGAAAAACTGTTTTTT; CDR3: CASSLSRTGVEEKLFF
size: -; V: TRBV11-1; J: TRBJ1-1; D: -; DNA: TGTGCCAGCAGCTGGGTACAGGGTTCGGTTACTGAAGCTTTCTTT; CDR3: CASSWVQGSVTEAFF
size: -; V: TRBV4-1; J: TRBJ2-1; D: -; DNA: TGCGCCAGCAGCCAATGGCCTTACAATGAGCAGTTCTTC; CDR3: CASSQWPYNEQFF
size: -; V: TRBV6-5; J: TRBJ1-5; D: -; DNA: TGTGCCAGCAGTAGGGACGGGAATCAGCCCCAGCATTTT; CDR3: CASSRDGNQPQHF
size: few; V: TRBV4-1; J: TRBJ2-7; D: -; DNA: TGCGCCAGCAGCAAACTCGCCCAGCGGGCCTACGAGCAGTACTTC; CDR3: CASSKLAQRAYEQYF
size: few; V: TRBV5-1; J: TRBJ2-7; D: TRBD2; DNA: TGCGCCAGCAGCCCCTTGTCCGGGACTACCTCCTACGAGCAGTACTTC; CDR3: CASSPLSGTTSYEQYF
size: -; V: TRBV30; J: TRBJ1-6; D: -; DNA: TGTGCCTGGAGTATCAGGGGCTCCTATAATTCACCCCTCCACTTT; CDR3: CAWSIRGSYNSPLHF
size: few; V: TRBV7-9; J: TRBJ2-3; D: -; DNA: TGTGCCAGCAGCCCCCCCCCAGGCACAGATACGCAGTATTTT; CDR3: CASSPPPGTDTQYF
size: few; V: TRBV2; J: TRBJ2-2; D: TRBD1; DNA: TGTGCCAGCAGCGCCCGGACAGGGGACCGGCTGTTTTTT; CDR3: CASSARTGDRLFF
size: -; V: TRBV27; J: TRBJ2-7; D: -; DNA: TGTGCCAGCGGTTCCAGCGGCTGGTTGCAGTACTTC; CDR3: CASGSSGWLQYF
size: -; V: TRBV27; J: TRBJ2-7; D: TRBD2; DNA: TGTGCCAGCAAGCCTGGGCGGACTAGATTTAGCGACGAGCAGTACTTC; CDR3: CASKPGRTRFSDEQYF
size: -; V: TRBV2; J: TRBJ2-7; D: -; DNA: TGTGCCAGCAGAAGTGACAGCTACGAGCAGTACTTC; CDR3: CASRSDSYEQYF
size: -; V: TRBV7-6; J: TRBJ2-5; D: TRBD2; DNA: TGTGCCAGCAGCTTCACTAGCGGACCCCAAGAGACCCAGTACTTC; CDR3: CASSFTSGPQETQYF
size: few; V: TRBV10-3; J: TRBJ2-7; D: TRBD1; DNA: TGTGCCATCAGCCGGACAGGGGCCCACGAGCAGTACTTC; CDR3: CAISRTGAHEQYF
size: few; V: TRBV15; J: TRBJ2-3; D: -; DNA: TGTGCCACCAGCAGAGGGGGAGCCCCAGATACGCAGTATTTT; CDR3: CATSRGGAPDTQYF